The 26 T cell receptor beta chains presented below share a single source sample, sequenced in a study of blood T cells in healthy people across ages (dated by TCRdb to the mid-2010s). Receptor libraries were prepared by 5' RACE. The sample was run on an Illumina HiSeq 2500. A second about 7 to 11 cycle PCR used a sample-barcoded 5' primer and a J-beta primer mix. TCRdb cleaned the public reads at Q25 with fastp, built clones with MiXCR and kept in-frame beta chains. Here each entry gathers all rows of one CDR3 protein and keeps the most common genes and DNA. Present in this sample are 600,000 to 650,000 distinct CDR3 sequences, roughly 50% of which were seen just once. The ten largest clones add up to more than 35% of the sample. Sequencing used blood. The receptors were gathered from a man between 60 and 75 years old in good health.

This chain joins TRBV3-1 and TRBJ2-5, with D unclear. V was pared by 2 bases and J by 4 bases, with 14 bases between. CDR3 size: 15 residues. Germline CDR1 and CDR2: LGHDT and YNNKEL (reference sequence). The CDR3 DNA follows: TGTGCCAGCAGCCAATGGGGAAAGGAAAGAGAGACCCAGTACTTC. Translated: CASSQWGKERETQYF.

This clonotype was seen a single time. The CDR3 is CSVLTFSGNTEAFF. The CDR3, as DNA: TGCAGCGTTCTTACTTTCTCCGGGAACACTGAAGCTTTCTTT. The rearrangement joins TRBV29-1 to TRBJ1-1; D not resolved. Trimming removed 5 bases from V and 1 base from J, with 14 bases in between. There are 14 residues in the CDR3. Germline V gene data show CDR1 as SQVTM and CDR2 as ANQGSEA.

A word on this clonotype: This may be a read error: a much more frequent sequence differs by one nucleotide. The genes are TRBV5-1 and TRBJ2-5; D not resolved. The CDR3 is 15 amino acids. The germline V gene has CDR1 SGHRS and CDR2 YFSETQ. The CDR3 sequence: CASSLALVPQETKYF. The CDR3 DNA follows: TGCGCCAGCAGCTTGGCTTTGGTGCCCCAAGAGACCAAGTACTTC.

In regard to this clonotype: Its ends do not fully match the called genes, so a read error is possible. The genes are TRBV3-1 and TRBJ2-4, with D possibly matching TRBD1 (5 bases). The J call may be mistaken, given a closer DNA end match to TRBJ2-5. Germline CDR1 and CDR2: LGHDT and YNNKEL (reference sequence). The CDR3 loop spans 14 amino acids. The CDR3 region is CAGSPSVWGETQYF. CDR3 DNA: TGTGCCGGCAGCCCATCCGTTTGGGGCGAGACCCAGTACTTC.

This chain links TRBV4-1 with TRBJ1-1; D call uncertain. This CDR3 contains 16 residues. V was pared by 2 bases and J by 2 bases, with 15 bases between. Per the germline V gene, CDR1 is MGHRA and CDR2 is YSYEKL. Here the CDR3 reads CASSQPTRTANTEAFF. In DNA form, the CDR3 reads TGCGCCAGCAGCCAACCCACTAGGACGGCCAACACTGAAGCTTTCTTT.

V gene TRBV29-1 combines with J gene TRBJ2-5; 7 bases align to TRBD2. Germline CDR1 and CDR2: SQVTM and ANQGSEA. This CDR3 region has 12 residues. The trim removed 6 bases at V and 4 bases at J, leaving 5 bases unmatched. CDR3 residues: CSVRTRRETQYF. The CDR3 bases are TGCAGCGTACGGACTAGACGAGAGACCCAGTACTTC.

This chain links TRBV9 with TRBJ1-2; D remains ambiguous. From germline, CDR1 is SGDLS and CDR2 YYNGEE. With 3 bases removed from V and 1 base from J, the gap between germline ends came to 10 bases. The CDR3 has 14 amino acids. CDR3 amino acids: CASSATEFNYGYTF. The CDR3, as DNA: TGTGCCAGCAGCGCTACAGAGTTTAACTATGGCTACACCTTC.

The J gene is TRBJ2-7, the V gene TRBV6-2 or TRBV6-3; D ambiguous. CDR3 length equals 16 residues. The ends were cut back, 6 bases at V and 2 bases at J, with 20 bases in the middle. CDR1 is MNHEY and CDR2 is SVGEGT in the germline V gene. The CDR3, as DNA: TGTGCCAGCAGGGGTCTGCTAGAACAGAAGCCCTACGAGCAGTACTTC. This codes for CASRGLLEQKPYEQYF.

This chain uses TRBV7-2 with TRBJ2-5; a weak D match, TRBD2 (5 bases). Trimming removed 5 bases at V and 1 base at J, with 17 bases between. The germline V gene encodes CDR1 SGHTA and CDR2 FQGNSA. The CDR3 length is 16 residues. CDR3 region: CASSPGPFLAQETQYF. For the CDR3, the DNA is TGTGCCAGCAGCCCAGGCCCCTTCCTAGCCCAAGAGACCCAGTACTTC.

This chain joins TRBV27 and TRBJ1-2; 9 bases are a match to TRBD1. CDR1 is MNHEY and CDR2 is SMNVEV in the germline V gene (reference sequence). The CDR3 runs 12 residues. Trimming cost V 8 bases and J 8 bases; bases outside gene matches: 6. In nucleotides, the CDR3 is TGTGCCAGCGCTACAGGGGGCGGGGGCTACACCTTC. As protein: CASATGGGGYTF.

The chain combines TRBV21-1 with TRBJ1-6; the table's D call, TRBD1, was not checked against the DNA. TRBV21-1 is noted as a pseudogene. The CDR3 runs 14 residues. In nucleotides, the CDR3 is TGTGTCAGCCCGGATACAGGGGATAATTCACCCCTCCACTTT. This translates into CVSPDTGDNSPLHF.

In regard to this clonotype: At one of its ends the junction is not consistent with the germline gene, which may arise from a read error. The gene calls are TRBV3-1 and TRBJ1-2, with D perhaps matching TRBD1 (5 bases). Per germline, CDR1 LGHDT and CDR2 YNNKEL (reference sequence). The CDR3 sequence is 13 residues long. The CDR3 bases are TGTGCCGGCAGCCAACGACAGAACTATGGCTACACCTTC. This codes for CAGSQRQNYGYTF.

J is TRBJ2-1 and V is TRBV20-1; D is perhaps TRBD1 (5 bases). V lost 1 base, J lost 6 bases, and 16 bases lay in between. CDR1 DFQATT and CDR2 SNEGSKA come from the germline V gene (reference sequence). The CDR3 extends over 15 amino acids. CDR3 nucleotides: TGCAGTGCTAGAGCCTCCGGAGTAGGGGTCAATGAGCAGTTCTTC. Residues: CSARASGVGVNEQFF.

The chain links TRBV20-1 to TRBJ1-6; D unresolved. This CDR3 region has 16 residues. Trimming stripped 4 bases from V and 0 bases from J, with 13 bases between. The germline V gene encodes CDR1 DFQATT and CDR2 SNEGSKA (reference sequence). CDR3 region: CSANPVSSSYNSPLHF. CDR3 DNA sequence: TGCAGTGCTAATCCGGTTTCGAGCTCCTATAATTCACCCCTCCACTTT.

V and J are TRBV5-1 and TRBJ2-1; tentative D call: TRBD1 (7 bases). CDR3 length: 15 amino acids. The germline CDR1 and CDR2 sequences are SGHRS and YFSETQ. V was pared by 4 bases and J by 0 bases, with 11 bases between. The CDR3 sequence: CASSRGTDSYNEQFF. As DNA, the CDR3 is TGCGCCAGCAGCCGCGGGACAGACTCCTACAATGAGCAGTTCTTC.

The chain combines TRBV28 with TRBJ2-5, with D maybe TRBD1 (6 bases). The CDR3 covers 17 residues. V gave up 4 bases and J gave up 5 bases, with 23 bases separating them. Germline CDR1 MDHEN, CDR2 SYDVKM. CDR3 sequence (DNA): TGTGCCAGCAGTTCCTCCGGGACATCGAAAATCGACGAGACCCAGTACTTC. Its protein is CASSSSGTSKIDETQYF.

Remarks on this clonotype: A much larger clone lies a single base off, so this may be a read error. The rearrangement joins TRBV11-2 to TRBJ2-5; 7 bases are shared with TRBD1. The closer fit of TRBJ2-7 to the DNA end suggests the J call may be wrong. The CDR3 is 12 residues long. Per germline, CDR1 SGHAT and CDR2 FQNNGV. In DNA form, the CDR3 reads TGTGCCAGCAGCCTGACAGGGAACGAGCAGTACTTC. Translated, it gives CASSLTGNEQYF.

This clonotype showed up just a few times. V is TRBV27 and J is TRBJ2-1, with unresolved D. The V gene's germline CDR1 is MNHEY and CDR2 SMNVEV (reference sequence). This CDR3 has 16 residues. V lost 5 bases, J lost 5 bases, and 19 bases lay in between. CDR3 sequence reads: CASSPQRPPPHNEQFF. Written as DNA, the CDR3 is TGTGCCAGCAGTCCTCAACGGCCTCCCCCCCACAATGAGCAGTTCTTC.

This chain links TRBV5-4 with TRBJ2-5; D perhaps matches TRBD1 (5 bases). With 3 bases removed from V and 2 bases from J, the gap between germline ends came to 11 bases. The CDR3 is made up of 14 amino acids. Germline CDR1 is SGHNT and CDR2 is YYREEE (reference sequence). The CDR3 sequence is CASSSQTAQETQYF. In DNA, the CDR3 is TGTGCCAGCAGCTCCCAGACAGCTCAAGAGACCCAGTACTTC.

This clonotype has only one observation. The rearrangement joins TRBV6-2 or TRBV6-3 to TRBJ2-1; D uncertain. The CDR3 consists of 16 residues. CDR1 is MNHEY and CDR2 is SVGEGT in the germline V gene. The V gene lost 8 bases and the J gene lost 6 bases, with 23 bases spanning the gap. Written as DNA, the CDR3 is TGTGCCAGCGTGGTTCGGCAGACAAAGTTGATCAATGAGCAGTTCTTC. Its protein product is CASVVRQTKLINEQFF.

This clonotype appeared a few times. The J gene is TRBJ2-7, the V gene TRBV6-5; D is perhaps TRBD2 (5 bases). The J call is in doubt because the DNA end fits TRBJ2-5 better. Germline assignment: CDR1 MNHEY and CDR2 SVGAGI. The CDR3 contains 14 residues. DNA for the CDR3: TGTGCCAGCAGTTACTCTTGGGCGGGCGAGACCCAGTACTTC. Amino acids: CASSYSWAGETQYF.

The V gene is TRBV7-2, the J gene TRBJ2-5; 7 nucleotides align to TRBD2. Unmatched junction bases numbered 16, after V lost 4 bases and J lost 11 bases. The V gene's germline CDR1 is SGHTA and CDR2 FQGNSA. The CDR3 contains 15 residues. In nucleotides, the CDR3 is TGTGCCAGCAGCTCCGGGGGGACTTTCCTGGGGGAGCAGTACTTC. Protein sequence: CASSSGGTFLGEQYF. The whole variable domain, remainder taken from reference TRBV7-2 and TRBJ2-5, is GAGVSQSPSNKVTEKGKDVELRCDPISGHTALYWYRQSLGQGLEFLIYFQGNSAPDKSGLPSDRFSAERTGGSVSTLTIQRTQQEDSAVYLCASSSGGTFLGEQYFGPGTRLLVL.

V and J are TRBV7-2 and TRBJ1-3, with TRBD1 matching over 7 bases. The CDR3 has 14 amino acids. Germline-derived CDR1 and CDR2 are SGHTA and FQGNSA. Losses at the gene ends were 4 bases for V and 4 bases for J; bases not matched to a gene: 4. CDR3 region: CASSSSGQGNTIYF. The CDR3 DNA sequence: TGTGCCAGCAGCTCCTCGGGACAGGGAAACACCATATATTTT. Together with reference TRBV7-2 and TRBJ1-3, the CDR3 gives the full variable domain: GAGVSQSPSNKVTEKGKDVELRCDPISGHTALYWYRQSLGQGLEFLIYFQGNSAPDKSGLPSDRFSAERTGGSVSTLTIQRTQQEDSAVYLCASSSSGQGNTIYFGEGSWLTVV.

The CDR3 sequence: CASSPLGANYGYTF. The CDR3 DNA is TGTGCCAGCAGTCCCCTGGGGGCAAACTATGGCTACACCTTC. This chain joins TRBV27 and TRBJ1-2, with D perhaps matching TRBD1 (6 bases). The length of the CDR3 is 14 residues. Trimming left V 5 bases short and J 2 bases short, with 12 bases between. In germline, CDR1 is MNHEY, CDR2 SMNVEV (reference sequence).

In this sample, this clonotype turned up a few times. The V call is TRBV28, the J call TRBJ1-4, with TRBD1 matching over 12 bases. CDR3 length equals 16 residues. Trimming removed 6 bases from V and 7 bases from J; junction bases left unmatched: 9. Germline loops: CDR1 MDHEN, CDR2 SYDVKM. The CDR3 coding sequence is TGTGCCAGCAGCTCCCCGGGACAGGGGGCAAGTGAAAAACTGTTTTTT. This sequence encodes CASSSPGQGASEKLFF.

The chain recombines TRBV20-1 with TRBJ1-1; a weak D match, TRBD1 (5 bases). Germline V CDR1 and CDR2: DFQATT, SNEGSKA (reference sequence). The CDR3 loop spans 13 amino acids. V dropped 6 bases and J dropped 6 bases, with 17 bases sitting between them. The CDR3 reads CSASSFGGAEAFF. As DNA, the CDR3 is TGCAGTGCCTCCAGTTTCGGGGGGGCTGAAGCTTTCTTT.